The 9 T cell receptor beta chains reported below all come from one sample, sequenced in a study of control samples from healthy donors and cancer patients. Produced via immunoSEQ multiplex PCR; TCRdb's table is partial and in-frame only. The table includes about 150,000 clones, about 90% detected once. Source material: blood. All receptors derive from a young woman in good health.

CDR3 sequence (DNA): TGTGCCAGCAGTTACAGGGCGAGCGGGAGGGTAATATACAATGAGCAGTTCTTC. Encoded protein: CASSYRASGRVIYNEQFF. The chain links TRBV6-2 or TRBV6-3 to TRBJ2-1; 10 nucleotides line up with TRBD2. V lost 2 bases to trimming and J lost 4 bases; unmatched junction nucleotides: 11. The CDR3 runs to 18 residues. CDR1 is MNHEY and CDR2 is SVGEGT in the germline V gene.

V is TRBV19 and J is TRBJ2-1; 9 bases are shared with TRBD2. The V gene end was trimmed by 6 bases and the J gene end by 2 bases; junction bases not matched to a gene: 5. The CDR3 is 15 residues long. The V gene's germline CDR1 is LNHDA and CDR2 SQIVND (reference sequence). The CDR3 sequence: CASRTSGVPYNEQFF. CDR3 bases: TGTGCCAGTAGGACTAGCGGAGTCCCCTACAATGAGCAGTTCTTC.

The chain links TRBV7-2 to TRBJ2-7; TRBD2 aligns across 11 bases. Germline V lookup: CDR1 SGHTA, CDR2 FQGNSA. Unmatched junction bases numbered 3, after V lost 3 bases and J lost 2 bases. The CDR3 extends over 15 amino acids. The CDR3 loop is CASSLGLAATYEQYF. For the CDR3, the DNA is TGTGCCAGCAGCTTGGGACTAGCGGCAACCTACGAGCAGTACTTC.

This clone was picked up one time. The chain is built from TRBV19 and TRBJ2-5; D ambiguous. Germline CDR1 and CDR2: LNHDA and SQIVND (reference sequence). This CDR3 is built from 13 residues. Trimming stripped 6 bases from V and 5 bases from J, with 13 bases between. CDR3 amino acids: CASSSYVGETQYF. In DNA, the CDR3 is TGTGCCAGTAGCTCGTACGTTGGGGAGACCCAGTACTTC.

The gene calls are TRBV6-2 or TRBV6-3 and TRBJ2-2, with unresolved D. The length of the CDR3 is 14 residues. Germline V gives CDR1 MNHEY, CDR2 SVGEGT. The V end was cut by 6 bases, the J end by 6 bases, with 14 bases between. CDR3 DNA sequence: TGTGCCAGCAGCCCCCGACCCGGTGCCGGGGAGCTGTTTTTT. Amino acids: CASSPRPGAGELFF.

This chain joins TRBV6-1 and TRBJ1-1, with D possibly being TRBD1 (6 bases). Trimming cost V 4 bases and J 5 bases, with 20 bases left between them. Germline assignment: CDR1 MNHNS and CDR2 SASEGT. CDR3 size: 16 residues. The CDR3 DNA is TGTGCCAGCAGTGTAATTGTAGGGCAGGGGAAAACTGAAGCTTTCTTT. The encoded protein is CASSVIVGQGKTEAFF.

The chain employs TRBV4-1 and TRBJ2-5; D unresolved. CDR3 length: 16 amino acids. Germline V gives CDR1 MGHRA, CDR2 YSYEKL. V dropped 3 bases and J dropped 0 bases, with 14 bases sitting between them. DNA for the CDR3: TGCGCCAGCAGCCATCGTCGTCAAGCAGACCAAGAGACCCAGTACTTC. Amino acid sequence: CASSHRRQADQETQYF.

This rearrangement joins TRBV5-4 to TRBJ2-7; 10 bases line up with TRBD2. This CDR3 is 15 amino acids long. V was clipped by 1 base and J by 3 bases; unmatched bases: 4. Germline V gene sequence: CDR1 SGHNT, CDR2 YYREEE (reference sequence). CDR3 sequence: CASSLRLAGDYEQYF. CDR3 sequence (DNA): TGTGCCAGCAGCTTGAGGCTAGCGGGAGACTACGAGCAGTACTTC.

The rearrangement uses TRBV28 and TRBJ1-1; no definite D call. Germline CDR1 is MDHEN and CDR2 is SYDVKM. Deletions cut 6 bases from V and 1 base from J, with 6 bases between. The CDR3 totals 12 residues. CDR3 coding DNA: TGTGCCAGCAGACGGGAGAACACTGAAGCTTTCTTT. Its translation: CASRRENTEAFF.